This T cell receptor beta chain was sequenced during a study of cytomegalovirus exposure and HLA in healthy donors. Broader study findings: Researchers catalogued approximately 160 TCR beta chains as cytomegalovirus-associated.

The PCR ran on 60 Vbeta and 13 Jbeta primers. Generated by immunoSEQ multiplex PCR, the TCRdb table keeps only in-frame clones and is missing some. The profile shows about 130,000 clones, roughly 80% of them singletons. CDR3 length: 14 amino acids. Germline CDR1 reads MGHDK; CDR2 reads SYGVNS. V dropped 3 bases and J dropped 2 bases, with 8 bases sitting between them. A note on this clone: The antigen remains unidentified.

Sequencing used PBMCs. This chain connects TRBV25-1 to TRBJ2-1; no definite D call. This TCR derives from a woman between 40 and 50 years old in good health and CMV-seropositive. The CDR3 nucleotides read TGTGCCAGCAGTGACCCCCCAGCCTACAATGAGCAGTTCTTC. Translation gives CASSDPPAYNEQFF.